Shown below are 18 T cell receptor beta chains from a single sample sequenced in a study of blood T cell dynamics during melanoma immunotherapy. Time point of the sample: pre-treatment baseline. The data were produced by immunoSEQ multiplex PCR, yet TCRdb's version contains in-frame clones alone and is incomplete. The sample holds some 5,000 clones; roughly 86% are singletons and the top ten take under 20%. The material sequenced was blood, taken from a patient treated with checkpoint blockade. The receptors here all came from a human donor with melanoma.

The chain carries TRBV6-4 and TRBJ2-3; no reliable D call. The germline CDR1 and CDR2 sequences are MRHNA and SNTAGT. V was shortened by 3 bases and J by 2 bases, with 6 bases between the two germline ends. This CDR3 spans 13 amino acids. The CDR3 DNA is TGTGCCAGCAGTGAGGTCTCCACAGATACGCAGTATTTT. Its translation is CASSEVSTDTQYF.

J is TRBJ2-2 and V is TRBV5-8; D not resolved. The CDR3 sequence is 15 residues long. The V gene's germline CDR1 is SGHTS and CDR2 YDEGEE. V lost 4 bases, J lost 4 bases, and 14 bases lay in between. The CDR3 region has the DNA TGTGCCAGCAGCCCCTATGTCGCAGCCACCGGGGAGCTGTTTTTT. As protein: CASSPYVAATGELFF. Full variable domain (outside the CDR3, taken from reference TRBV5-8 and TRBJ2-2): EAGVTQSPTHLIKTRGQQATLRCSPISGHTSVYWYQQALGLGLQFLLWYDEGEERNRGNFPPRFSGRQFPNYSSELNVNALELEDSALYLCASSPYVAATGELFFGEGSRLTVL.

The chain is built from TRBV5-1 and TRBJ2-2; D is possibly TRBD1 (5 bases). V was pared by 0 bases and J by 6 bases, with 9 bases between. This CDR3 is built from 14 residues. Germline V lookup: CDR1 SGHRS, CDR2 YFSETQ. The CDR3 loop reads CASSLGQLPGELFF. CDR3 in DNA: TGCGCCAGCAGCTTGGGACAGTTACCCGGGGAGCTGTTTTTT.

The chain couples TRBV5-1 to TRBJ1-6; 8 positions agree with TRBD1. The CDR3 sequence is 15 residues long. Per germline, CDR1 SGHRS and CDR2 YFSETQ. The J segment lost 6 bases and the V segment lost 0 bases, leaving 2 bases of the junction unmatched. CDR3 DNA sequence: TGCGCCAGCAGCTTGGGCAGGGGGCGTAATTCACCCCTCCACTTT. Its translation: CASSLGRGRNSPLHF. The entire variable domain, with the rest obtained from reference TRBV5-1 and TRBJ1-6, is as follows: KAGVTQTPRYLIKTRGQQVTLSCSPISGHRSVSWYQQTPGQGLQFLFEYFSETQRNKGNFPGRFSGRQFSNSRSEMNVSTLELGDSALYLCASSLGRGRNSPLHFGNGTRLTVT.

The J gene is TRBJ1-5, the V gene TRBV10-3; D is unresolved. Per germline, CDR1 ENHRY and CDR2 SYGVKD. This CDR3 contains 17 residues. V lost 0 bases to trimming and J lost 4 bases, with 16 bases between them. The CDR3 DNA follows: TGTGCCATCAGTGAGTCTAGGAGCAGCGGCAGTAATCAGCCCCAGCATTTT. Translated, it gives CAISESRSSGSNQPQHF.

With regard to this clone: At one end the junction does not follow the germline gene, possibly because of a read error. V and J are TRBV7-7 and TRBJ2-5; D could derive from TRBD1 or TRBD2 (5 bases each). The end of the DNA fits TRBJ2-7 better, so the J call may be wrong. The CDR3 runs to 14 residues. Germline V gene sequence: CDR1 SSHAT, CDR2 FNYEAQ (reference sequence). The CDR3 region has the DNA TGTGCTAGCAGCCCGGGGACGGACGGTTACGAGCAGTACTTC. Protein product: CASSPGTDGYEQYF.

The rearrangement joins TRBV28 to TRBJ2-1; TRBD1 aligns across 10 bases. This CDR3 spans 12 amino acids. Germline lookup yields CDR1 MDHEN and CDR2 SYDVKM. V lost 5 bases and J lost 15; bases outside the gene matches: 7. The CDR3 spells CASSPDRGRGFF. In DNA form, the CDR3 reads TGTGCCAGCAGTCCTGACAGGGGGCGAGGGTTCTTC.

The chain uses TRBV4-2 and TRBJ2-3; D possibly uses TRBD1 or TRBD2 (5 bases each). V dropped 1 base and J dropped 4 bases, with 12 bases sitting between them. This CDR3 is built from 15 residues. Per the germline V gene, CDR1 is LGHNA and CDR2 is YNFKEQ. CDR3 in amino acids: CASSQVTRGADTQYF. CDR3 nucleotide sequence: TGTGCCAGCAGCCAAGTAACTAGAGGGGCAGATACGCAGTATTTT.

V usage is TRBV7-9 and J usage is TRBJ1-5; tentatively, D is TRBD1 (5 bases). CDR3 size: 14 residues. In germline, CDR1 is SEHNR, CDR2 FQNEAQ (reference sequence). V lost 4 bases to trimming and J lost 4 bases, with 11 bases between them. The CDR3 here is CASSSPGQNQPQHF. CDR3 nucleotide sequence: TGTGCCAGCAGCTCCCCAGGGCAGAATCAGCCCCAGCATTTT.

V is TRBV28 and J is TRBJ1-1; perhaps TRBD1 as D (5 bases). Deletions cut 7 bases from V and 11 bases from J, with 26 bases between. The CDR3 is 15 residues long. Looked up from germline, CDR1 is MDHEN and CDR2 is SYDVKM. The CDR3 nucleotides read TGTGCCAGCACCCCCTTTAGGGGACCCAGGAAGTTGGCTTTCTTT. Amino acids: CASTPFRGPRKLAFF.

This clone was seen a few times. The chain joins TRBV11-1 to TRBJ2-3; no clear D gene. This CDR3 contains 14 residues. Germline V gives CDR1 SGHAT, CDR2 FQDESV (reference sequence). V lost 5 bases and J 6 bases, leaving 15 bases between the germline ends. The CDR3: CASSPWSRRDTQYF. For the CDR3, the DNA is TGTGCCAGCAGCCCCTGGTCGCGCCGCGATACGCAGTATTTT. Full variable domain (outside the CDR3, taken from reference TRBV11-1 and TRBJ2-3): EAEVAQSPRYKITEKSQAVAFWCDPISGHATLYWYRQILGQGPELLVQFQDESVVDDSQLPKDRFSAERLKGVDSTLKIQPAELGDSAMYLCASSPWSRRDTQYFGPGTRLTVL.

The rearrangement links TRBV10-1 to TRBJ2-2, with TRBD1 matching 7 bases. J gave up 3 bases and V 4 bases, and 8 bases lay outside the gene matches. The CDR3 covers 16 residues. CDR1 WNHNN and CDR2 SYGVQD come from the germline V gene (reference sequence). The DNA of the CDR3 is TGCGCCAGCAGTGGAGCAGGGGGTCTGTACACCGGGGAGCTGTTTTTT. This translates into CASSGAGGLYTGELFF.

This chain uses TRBV7-2 with TRBJ2-5; 12 nucleotides align to TRBD2. The CDR3 is made up of 15 amino acids. CDR1 is SGHTA, CDR2 FQGNSA, per germline. The ends lost 5 bases at V and 5 bases at J; junction bases unmatched: 6. CDR3 amino acids: CASSLGLAGTETQYF. The CDR3 DNA reads TGTGCCAGCAGCCTAGGACTAGCGGGAACGGAGACCCAGTACTTC.

The chain uses TRBV27 and TRBJ2-7, with 9 bases that match TRBD1. This CDR3 is 13 amino acids long. V trimming: 8 bases; J trimming: 6 bases; junction bases outside the gene matches: 8. Germline V gene lookup returns CDR1 MNHEY and CDR2 SMNVEV (reference sequence). The CDR3 protein is CASRTGAGSEQYF. In nucleotides, the CDR3 is TGTGCCAGCCGGACAGGGGCGGGGAGCGAGCAGTACTTC.

This clone was seen only once. CDR3 nucleotides: TGTGCCATCAAAGGGCGGGAGGCCGGCACAGATACGCAGTATTTT. Its protein is CAIKGREAGTDTQYF. This chain joins TRBV10-3 and TRBJ2-3; TRBD2 agrees at 8 bases. The CDR3 is made up of 15 amino acids. J gave up 1 base and V 7 bases, and 7 bases lay outside the gene matches. Germline V gene data show CDR1 as ENHRY and CDR2 as SYGVKD.

V usage is TRBV5-8 and J usage is TRBJ2-7; D gene uncertain. Trimming took 3 bases from V and 2 from J, leaving 15 bases between them. Germline V gene lookup returns CDR1 SGHTS and CDR2 YDEGEE. CDR3 size: 15 residues. The CDR3 coding sequence is TGTGCCAGCAGCTCGGCCCGGCACGGAGCCTACGAGCAGTACTTC. Amino acid sequence: CASSSARHGAYEQYF.

The chain employs TRBV18 and TRBJ2-1; D perhaps matches TRBD2 (6 bases). V was cut by 0 bases and J by 2 bases, with 11 bases left in between. The CDR3 totals 16 residues. CDR1 and CDR2 from the germline V gene are KGHSH and LQKENI. CDR3 residues: CASSPPEGRTYNEQFF. The CDR3 nucleotides are TGTGCCAGCTCACCACCGGAAGGGAGGACCTACAATGAGCAGTTCTTC.

The table lists this clone with a few counts. The rearrangement links TRBV28 to TRBJ2-7; 12 nucleotides match TRBD2. Trimming removed 6 bases from V and 1 base from J; junction bases left unmatched: 7. The CDR3 is 16 amino acids. From germline, CDR1 is MDHEN and CDR2 SYDVKM. The CDR3 is CASSLGLAGMSYEQYF. The CDR3 DNA is TGTGCCAGCAGCTTAGGACTAGCGGGAATGTCCTACGAGCAGTACTTC.